These T cell receptor beta chains were read from a single sample in a study of identifying expanded T cells in peripheral blood. Assay used: immunoSEQ multiplex PCR; TCRdb lists only in-frame clones, some missing. The sample holds 70,000 to 100,000 clones, more than 75% seen once. Sequencing was performed on blood. These receptors originate from a person aged 18 to 75 in good health. Both conserved end residues are part of each CDR3. The D gene is left open where the match is weak. Some rows mark clone size as missing; the rest say once, few, many or name a class of expanded clone.

size: .; D: .; V: TRBV10-3; J: TRBJ1-6; DNA: TGTGCCTCTTCCGGGGCTAATAATTCACCCCTCCACTTT; CDR3: CASSGANNSPLHF
size: once; D: .; V: TRBV13; J: TRBJ1-2; DNA: TGTGCCAGCAGCCAGCGGACCAACTATGGCTACACCTTC; CDR3: CASSQRTNYGYTF
size: .; D: .; V: TRBV5-5; J: TRBJ1-6; DNA: TGTGCCAGCAGCCCCGAGTGGGGGAGTCGCTATAATTCACCCCTCCACTTT; CDR3: CASSPEWGSRYNSPLHF
size: .; D: TRBD1; V: TRBV6-1; J: TRBJ1-1; DNA: TGTGCCAGCAGGGCCTACAGGGGGCGGGACACTGAAGCTTTCTTT; CDR3: CASRAYRGRDTEAFF
size: .; D: TRBD1; V: TRBV11-2; J: TRBJ1-5; DNA: TGTGCCAGCAGCTTAGATCGGACAGGTCCCCAGCATTTT; CDR3: CASSLDRTGPQHF
size: .; D: TRBD1; V: TRBV5-1; J: TRBJ1-2; DNA: TGCGCCAGCAGCCCACAGGGGAGTAACTATGGCTACACCTTC; CDR3: CASSPQGSNYGYTF
size: .; D: .; V: TRBV6-5; J: TRBJ1-2; DNA: TGTGCCAGCAGTGAGGTCTTTTCGGCCTTGCGCTACACCTTC; CDR3: CASSEVFSALRYTF
size: once; D: TRBD2; V: TRBV7-2; J: TRBJ2-1; DNA: TGTGCCAGCAGCTTCGTAGCGGGGTCGGATAATGAGCAGTTCTTC; CDR3: CASSFVAGSDNEQFF
size: .; D: .; V: TRBV5-4; J: TRBJ2-1; DNA: TGTGCCAGCAGCTTTGATAACAATGAGCAGTTCTTC; CDR3: CASSFDNNEQFF
size: .; D: TRBD1; V: TRBV7-8; J: TRBJ1-5; DNA: TGTGCCAGCAGCACGACAGGGATTAGCAATCAGCCCCAGCATTTT; CDR3: CASSTTGISNQPQHF
size: .; D: .; V: TRBV6-1; J: TRBJ2-7; DNA: TGTGCCAGCACAGAACCGGGACGGGGATCCTACGAGCAGTACTTC; CDR3: CASTEPGRGSYEQYF
size: .; D: TRBD1; V: TRBV6-1; J: TRBJ1-2; DNA: TGTGCCAGCAGTCCCCGGGACAGGGGGCATGGCTACACCTTC; CDR3: CASSPRDRGHGYTF
size: .; D: .; V: TRBV6-5; J: TRBJ1-5; DNA: TGTGCCAGCAGTTATACGCAGAGTAATCAGCCCCAGCATTTT; CDR3: CASSYTQSNQPQHF
size: .; D: .; V: TRBV2; J: TRBJ1-1; DNA: TGTGCCAGCAGTTCCCGCGCTACAGGCTCAATTGAAGCTTTCTTT; CDR3: CASSSRATGSIEAFF
size: .; D: .; V: TRBV10-3; J: TRBJ1-3; DNA: TGTGCCATCAGCGCGAGCTCTGGAAACACCATATATTTT; CDR3: CAISASSGNTIYF
size: .; D: .; V: TRBV4-3; J: TRBJ2-7; DNA: TGCGCCAGCAGCCATTTCAGGGGTCCCCCCTACGAGCAGTACTTC; CDR3: CASSHFRGPPYEQYF
size: .; D: TRBD1; V: TRBV27; J: TRBJ1-4; DNA: TGTGCCAGCAGCGTAGGGACAGGGGGCTATGAAAAACTGTTTTTT; CDR3: CASSVGTGGYEKLFF
size: .; D: .; V: TRBV19; J: TRBJ2-7; DNA: TGTGCCAGTATGTCCTACACCTACGAGCAGTACTTC; CDR3: CASMSYTYEQYF
size: .; D: TRBD1; V: TRBV12-5; J: TRBJ2-1; DNA: TGTGCTAGTGGTTTGCAGGGGGCATTGGACAATGAGCAGTTCTTC; CDR3: CASGLQGALDNEQFF
size: .; D: TRBD1; V: TRBV29-1; J: TRBJ1-2; DNA: TGCAGCGTTGAAGACAGGGGGGCGGACTATGGCTACACCTTC; CDR3: CSVEDRGADYGYTF
size: .; D: .; V: TRBV7-8; J: TRBJ1-5; DNA: TGTGCCAGCAGCTTAGCGTTAGGGCCCCAGCATTTT; CDR3: CASSLALGPQHF
size: .; D: TRBD1; V: TRBV30; J: TRBJ1-5; DNA: TGTGCCTGGGACAGGGGGCCTGGTCAGCCCCAGCATTTT; CDR3: CAWDRGPGQPQHF
size: few; D: .; V: TRBV7-2; J: TRBJ1-1; DNA: TGTGCCAGCAGCGCACGACAGTTTGGGAACACTGAAGCTTTCTTT; CDR3: CASSARQFGNTEAFF
size: .; D: .; V: TRBV5-6; J: TRBJ1-5; DNA: TGTGCCAGCAGCTTGGGGGGGTGGAATCAGCCCCAGCATTTT; CDR3: CASSLGGWNQPQHF
size: .; D: TRBD1; V: TRBV18; J: TRBJ2-3; DNA: TGTGCCAGCTCAGGGGACAGCCCGTTACGCACAGATACGCAGTATTTT; CDR3: CASSGDSPLRTDTQYF
size: .; D: TRBD1; V: TRBV9; J: TRBJ1-2; DNA: TGTGCCAGCAGCCGACAGGGGGGCTATTATGGCTACACCTTC; CDR3: CASSRQGGYYGYTF
size: .; D: .; V: TRBV28; J: TRBJ2-3; DNA: TGTGCCAGCACCGGCCAAAGCAGGGATACGCAGTATTTT; CDR3: CASTGQSRDTQYF
size: .; D: .; V: TRBV12-2; J: TRBJ1-2; DNA: TGTGCAAGTCGCTTAGCGTGTCGGGAGCGCCCTAACTATGGCTACACCTTC; CDR3: CASRLACRERPNYGYTF
size: .; D: .; V: TRBV27; J: TRBJ1-6; DNA: TGTGCCAGCAGTCAACAGGGAAGGAATTCACCCCTCCACTTT; CDR3: CASSQQGRNSPLHF
size: .; D: .; V: TRBV7-2; J: TRBJ1-5; DNA: TGTGCCAGCAGCTTGGTTGGGGGGCTACAGCAGCCCCAGCATTTT; CDR3: CASSLVGGLQQPQHF
size: .; D: .; V: TRBV10-3; J: TRBJ2-5; DNA: TGTGCCATCAGGGACCGATTCCAGGAGACCCAGTACTTC; CDR3: CAIRDRFQETQYF
size: .; D: TRBD1; V: TRBV6-5; J: TRBJ1-4; DNA: TGTGCCAACCTGAACAGGGGGGAAGGGGAAAAACTGTTTTTT; CDR3: CANLNRGEGEKLFF
size: few; D: .; V: TRBV7-9; J: TRBJ1-6; DNA: TGTGCCAGCAGCTCAGTTCAGAGTTCACCCCTCCACTTT; CDR3: CASSSVQSSPLHF
size: .; D: .; V: TRBV2; J: TRBJ2-2; DNA: TGTGCCAGCAGAGGGATCAACACCGGGGAGCTGTTTTTT; CDR3: CASRGINTGELFF
size: .; D: TRBD2; V: TRBV27; J: TRBJ2-3; DNA: TGTGCCAGCAGGGTAGCGGGGGGGCCTATAGATACGCAGTATTTT; CDR3: CASRVAGGPIDTQYF
size: .; D: .; V: TRBV2; J: TRBJ1-3; DNA: TGTGCCACATCAACGAGCTCTGGAAACACCATATATTTT; CDR3: CATSTSSGNTIYF
size: .; D: TRBD2; V: TRBV30; J: TRBJ2-7; DNA: TGTGCCTGGAGTAACCTAGCGGACTCCTACGAGCAGTACTTC; CDR3: CAWSNLADSYEQYF
size: once; D: TRBD2; V: TRBV18; J: TRBJ2-3; DNA: TGTGCCAGCTCCCTGACTAGCGGGGCGGCAGATACGCAGTATTTT; CDR3: CASSLTSGAADTQYF
size: .; D: TRBD2; V: TRBV2; J: TRBJ2-5; DNA: TGTGCCAGCAGTGAAGCTCATCCGGGACTAGCGCGGAGGGCCCAGTACTTC; CDR3: CASSEAHPGLARRAQYF
size: .; D: .; V: TRBV20-1; J: TRBJ2-5; DNA: TGCAGTGCCTCATTACAAGAGACCCAGTACTTC; CDR3: CSASLQETQYF
size: few; D: .; V: TRBV5-1; J: TRBJ2-2; DNA: TGCGCCAGCAGCTTGGTGGGTATGAGCACCGGGGAGCTGTTTTTT; CDR3: CASSLVGMSTGELFF
size: once; D: .; V: TRBV20-1; J: TRBJ2-7; DNA: TGCAGTGCTCCACACCACAGGGAGCAGTACTTC; CDR3: CSAPHHREQYF
size: .; D: TRBD2; V: TRBV7-3; J: TRBJ2-7; DNA: TGTGCCAGCAGCTTAGACCTGGCGGGGGGGCCGGTCGAGCAGTACTTC; CDR3: CASSLDLAGGPVEQYF
size: .; D: .; V: TRBV6-6; J: TRBJ2-7; DNA: TGTGCCAGCAGTTCCGGGACCCTCTACGAGCAGTACTTC; CDR3: CASSSGTLYEQYF
size: .; D: .; V: TRBV7-2; J: TRBJ2-3; DNA: TGTGCCAGCAGCTTTTTTGGGGGCGGCACAGATACGCAGTATTTT; CDR3: CASSFFGGGTDTQYF
size: once; D: .; V: TRBV5-8; J: TRBJ2-5; DNA: TGTGCCAGCAGCTTTCAGGGTGCCCAAGAGACCCAGTACTTC; CDR3: CASSFQGAQETQYF
size: .; D: .; V: TRBV5-1; J: TRBJ1-4; DNA: TGCGCCAGCAGCGCGGGACGGGGAGGTGAAAAACTGTTTTTT; CDR3: CASSAGRGGEKLFF
size: .; D: .; V: TRBV4-3; J: TRBJ1-1; DNA: TGCGCCAGCGCTACAGACGCCGGCACTGAAGCTTTCTTT; CDR3: CASATDAGTEAFF